The clone carrying this T cell receptor beta chain was counted a single time. The record originates from a study of T cell responses to AZD1222 COVID-19 vaccine. Using immunoSEQ multiplex PCR, the repertoire was profiled, and TCRdb retains in-frame clones only, with some absent. Here the sample spans fewer than 120,000 clones, roughly 92% being singletons. This CDR3 spans 15 amino acids. Germline V gene sequence: CDR1 LNHDA, CDR2 SQIVND (reference sequence). V dropped 5 bases and J dropped 6; count of bases not matched to a gene: 6. The sequenced sample was peripheral blood, obtained on day 0 of AZD1222 vaccination. The V call is TRBV19, the J call TRBJ1-5; 11 nucleotides align to TRBD1. This TCR was sampled from an adult in good health. CDR3 DNA sequence: TGTGCCAGTAGTCCGGACAGGGGGCCTGGTCAGCCCCAGCATTTT. Translating gives CASSPDRGPGQPQHF.